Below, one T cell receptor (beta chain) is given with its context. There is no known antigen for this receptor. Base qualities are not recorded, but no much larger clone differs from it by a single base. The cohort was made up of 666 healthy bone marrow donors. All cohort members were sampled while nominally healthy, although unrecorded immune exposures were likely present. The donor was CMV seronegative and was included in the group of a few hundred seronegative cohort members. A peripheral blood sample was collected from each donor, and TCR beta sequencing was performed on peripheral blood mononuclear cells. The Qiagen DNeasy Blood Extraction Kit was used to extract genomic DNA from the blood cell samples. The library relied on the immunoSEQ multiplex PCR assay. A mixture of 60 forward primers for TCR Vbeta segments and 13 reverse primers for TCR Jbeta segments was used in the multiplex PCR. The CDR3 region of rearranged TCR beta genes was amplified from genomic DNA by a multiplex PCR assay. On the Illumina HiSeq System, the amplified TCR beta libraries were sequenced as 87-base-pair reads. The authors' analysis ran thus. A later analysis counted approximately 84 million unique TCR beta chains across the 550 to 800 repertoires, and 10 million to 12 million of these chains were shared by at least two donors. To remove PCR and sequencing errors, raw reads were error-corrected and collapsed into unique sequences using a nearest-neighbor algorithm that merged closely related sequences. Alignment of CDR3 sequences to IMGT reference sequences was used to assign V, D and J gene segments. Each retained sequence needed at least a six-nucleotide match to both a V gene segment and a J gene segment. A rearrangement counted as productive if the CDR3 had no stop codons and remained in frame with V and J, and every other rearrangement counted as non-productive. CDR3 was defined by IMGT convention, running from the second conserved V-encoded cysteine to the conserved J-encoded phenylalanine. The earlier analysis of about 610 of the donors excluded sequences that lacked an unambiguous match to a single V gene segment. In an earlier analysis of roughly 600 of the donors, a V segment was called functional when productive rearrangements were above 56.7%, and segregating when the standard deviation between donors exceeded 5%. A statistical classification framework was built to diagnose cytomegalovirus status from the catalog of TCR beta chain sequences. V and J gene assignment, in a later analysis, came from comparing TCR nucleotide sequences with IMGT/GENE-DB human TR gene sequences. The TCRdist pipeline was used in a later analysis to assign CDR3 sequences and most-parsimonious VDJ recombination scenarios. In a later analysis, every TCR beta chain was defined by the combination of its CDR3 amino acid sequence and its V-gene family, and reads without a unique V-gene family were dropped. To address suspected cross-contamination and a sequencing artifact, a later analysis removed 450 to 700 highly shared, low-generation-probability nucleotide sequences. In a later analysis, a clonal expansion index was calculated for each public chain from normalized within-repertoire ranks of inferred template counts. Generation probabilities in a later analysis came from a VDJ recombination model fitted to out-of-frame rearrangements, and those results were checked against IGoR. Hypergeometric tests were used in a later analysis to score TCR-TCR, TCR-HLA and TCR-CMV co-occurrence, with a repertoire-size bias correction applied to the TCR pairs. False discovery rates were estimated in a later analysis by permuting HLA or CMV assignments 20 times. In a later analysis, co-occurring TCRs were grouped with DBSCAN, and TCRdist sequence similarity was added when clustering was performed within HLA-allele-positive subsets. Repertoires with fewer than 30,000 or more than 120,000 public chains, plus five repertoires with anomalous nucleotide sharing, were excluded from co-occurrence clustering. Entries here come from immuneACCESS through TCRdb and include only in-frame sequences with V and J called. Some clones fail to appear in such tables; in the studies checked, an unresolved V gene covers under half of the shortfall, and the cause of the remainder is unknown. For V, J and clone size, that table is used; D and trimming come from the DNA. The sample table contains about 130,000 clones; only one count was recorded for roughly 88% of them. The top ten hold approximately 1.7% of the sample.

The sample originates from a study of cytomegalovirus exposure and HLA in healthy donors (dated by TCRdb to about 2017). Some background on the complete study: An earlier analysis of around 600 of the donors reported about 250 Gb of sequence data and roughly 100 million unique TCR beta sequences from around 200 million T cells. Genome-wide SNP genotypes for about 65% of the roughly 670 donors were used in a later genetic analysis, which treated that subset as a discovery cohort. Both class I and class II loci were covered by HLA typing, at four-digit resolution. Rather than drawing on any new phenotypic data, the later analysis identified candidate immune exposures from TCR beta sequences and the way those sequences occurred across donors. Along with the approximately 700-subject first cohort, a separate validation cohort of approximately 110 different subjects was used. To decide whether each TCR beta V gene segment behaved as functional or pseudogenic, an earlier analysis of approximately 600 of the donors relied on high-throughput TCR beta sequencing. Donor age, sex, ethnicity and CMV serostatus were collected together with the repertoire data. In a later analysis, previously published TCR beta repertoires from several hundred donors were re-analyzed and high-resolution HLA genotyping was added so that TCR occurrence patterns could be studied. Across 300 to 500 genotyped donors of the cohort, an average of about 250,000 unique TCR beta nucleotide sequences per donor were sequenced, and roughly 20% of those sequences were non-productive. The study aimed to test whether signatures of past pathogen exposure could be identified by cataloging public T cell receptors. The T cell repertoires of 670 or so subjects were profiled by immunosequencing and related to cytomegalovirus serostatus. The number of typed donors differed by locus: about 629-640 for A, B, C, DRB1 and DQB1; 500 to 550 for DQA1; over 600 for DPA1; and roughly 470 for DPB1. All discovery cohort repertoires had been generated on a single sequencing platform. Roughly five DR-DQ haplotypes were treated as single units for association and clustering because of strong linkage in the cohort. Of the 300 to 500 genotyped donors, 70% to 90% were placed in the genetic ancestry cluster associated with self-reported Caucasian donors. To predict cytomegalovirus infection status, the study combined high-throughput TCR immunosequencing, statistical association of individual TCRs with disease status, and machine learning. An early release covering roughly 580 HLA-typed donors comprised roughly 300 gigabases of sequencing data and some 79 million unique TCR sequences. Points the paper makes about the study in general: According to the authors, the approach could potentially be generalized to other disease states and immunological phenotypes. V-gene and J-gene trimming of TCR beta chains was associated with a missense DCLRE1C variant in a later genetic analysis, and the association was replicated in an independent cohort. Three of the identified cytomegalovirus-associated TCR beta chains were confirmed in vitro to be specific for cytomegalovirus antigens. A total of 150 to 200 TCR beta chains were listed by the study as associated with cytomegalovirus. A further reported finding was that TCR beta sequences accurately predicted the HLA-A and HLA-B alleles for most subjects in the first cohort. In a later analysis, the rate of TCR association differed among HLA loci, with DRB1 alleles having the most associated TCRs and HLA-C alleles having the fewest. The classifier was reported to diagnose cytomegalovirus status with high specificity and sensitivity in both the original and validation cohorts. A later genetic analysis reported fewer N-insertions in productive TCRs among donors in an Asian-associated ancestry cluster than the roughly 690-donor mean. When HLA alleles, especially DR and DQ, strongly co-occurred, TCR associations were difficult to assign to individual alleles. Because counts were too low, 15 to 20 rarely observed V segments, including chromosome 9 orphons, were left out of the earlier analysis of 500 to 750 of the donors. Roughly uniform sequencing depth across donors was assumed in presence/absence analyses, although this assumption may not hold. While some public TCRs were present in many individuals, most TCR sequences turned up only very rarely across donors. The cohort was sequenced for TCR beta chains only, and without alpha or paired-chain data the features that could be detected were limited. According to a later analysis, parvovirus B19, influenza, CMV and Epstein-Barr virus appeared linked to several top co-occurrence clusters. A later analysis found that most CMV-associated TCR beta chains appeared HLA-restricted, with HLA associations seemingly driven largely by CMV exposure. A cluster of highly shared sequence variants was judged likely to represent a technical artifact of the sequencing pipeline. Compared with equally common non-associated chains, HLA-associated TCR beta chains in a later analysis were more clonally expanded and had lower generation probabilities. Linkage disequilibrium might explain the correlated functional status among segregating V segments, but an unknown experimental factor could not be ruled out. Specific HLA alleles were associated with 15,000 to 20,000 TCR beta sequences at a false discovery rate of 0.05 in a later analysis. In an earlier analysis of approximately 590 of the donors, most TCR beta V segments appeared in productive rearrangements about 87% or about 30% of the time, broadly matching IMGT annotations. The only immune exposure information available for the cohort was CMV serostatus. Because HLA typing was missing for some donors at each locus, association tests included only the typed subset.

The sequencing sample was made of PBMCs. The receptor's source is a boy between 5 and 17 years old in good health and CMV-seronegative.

The CDR3 protein: CASEAQGLGTEAFF. The nucleotides are TGTGCCAGCGAAGCACAGGGGTTGGGCACTGAAGCTTTCTTT. Recombination connected TRBV19 to TRBJ1-1; 7 middle bases align to TRBD1. CDR1 and CDR2, looked up from the germline V gene (reference sequence), are LNHDA and SQIVND. The CDR3 numbers 14 residues from cysteine through phenylalanine. This entry keeps only the CDR3 DNA: 42 bases, framed from base 1. Relative to germline, V is missing 9 bases and J is missing 4 bases, with 11 bases of the junction outside any gene match.